This T cell receptor beta chain derives from a study of T cell changes during pregnancy in multiple sclerosis. Measured with immunoSEQ multiplex PCR; TCRdb has only the in-frame clones, and not every one. The sample has 25,000 to 35,000 clones, roughly nine tenths seen once. The CDR3 covers 16 residues. V dropped 2 bases and J dropped 4; count of bases not matched to a gene: 7. CDR1 is LGHNT and CDR2 is FRNRAP in the germline V gene. Here the sequenced sample was CD4+ T cells from peripheral blood mononuclear cells, taken in the second trimester of pregnancy. This TCR was recovered from a female donor in good health, enrolled as a control in a pregnancy study. J is TRBJ2-1 and V is TRBV12-5, with TRBD1 identical over 8 bases. The CDR3, as DNA: TGTGCTAGTGGTTTGCCAGCCGGGACAGGTTACAATGAGCAGTTCTTC. It codes for CASGLPAGTGYNEQFF.